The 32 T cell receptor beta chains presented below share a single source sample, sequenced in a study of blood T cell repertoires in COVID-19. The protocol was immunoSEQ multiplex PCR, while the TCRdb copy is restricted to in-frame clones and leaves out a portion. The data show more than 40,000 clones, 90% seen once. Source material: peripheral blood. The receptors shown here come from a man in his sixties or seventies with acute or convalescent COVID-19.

CDR3 nucleotides: TGCGCCAGCAGCGGCGGTAGCTCTGGAAACACCATATATTTT. Protein: CASSGGSSGNTIYF. The chain couples TRBV5-1 to TRBJ1-3, with D uncertain. V was cut by 4 bases and J by 0 bases, with 8 bases left in between. This CDR3 has 14 residues. Per the germline V gene, CDR1 is SGHRS and CDR2 is YFSETQ. Variable domain in full (rest from reference TRBV5-1 and TRBJ1-3): KAGVTQTPRYLIKTRGQQVTLSCSPISGHRSVSWYQQTPGQGLQFLFEYFSETQRNKGNFPGRFSGRQFSNSRSEMNVSTLELGDSALYLCASSGGSSGNTIYFGEGSWLTVV.

Here the CDR3 reads CASSLETGDKKLFF. The CDR3 nucleotides are TGCGCCAGCAGCTTGGAGACAGGGGATAAAAAACTGTTTTTT. The rearrangement links TRBV5-1 to TRBJ1-4, with 8 positions matching TRBD1. The trim removed 0 bases at V and 9 bases at J, leaving 4 bases unmatched. The CDR3 consists of 14 residues. Germline V gene sequence: CDR1 SGHRS, CDR2 YFSETQ.

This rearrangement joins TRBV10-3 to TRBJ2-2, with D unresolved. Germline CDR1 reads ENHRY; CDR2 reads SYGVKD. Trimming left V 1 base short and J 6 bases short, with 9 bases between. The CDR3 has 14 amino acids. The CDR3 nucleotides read TGTGCCATCAGTGAGTTCCGGGTCGCCGGGGAGCTGTTTTTT. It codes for CAISEFRVAGELFF.

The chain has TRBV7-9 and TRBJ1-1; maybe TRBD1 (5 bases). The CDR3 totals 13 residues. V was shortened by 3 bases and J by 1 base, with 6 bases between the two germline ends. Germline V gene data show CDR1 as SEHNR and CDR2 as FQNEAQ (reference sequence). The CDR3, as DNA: TGTGCCAGCAGCTTTCAGGGGAACACTGAAGCTTTCTTT. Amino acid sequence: CASSFQGNTEAFF.

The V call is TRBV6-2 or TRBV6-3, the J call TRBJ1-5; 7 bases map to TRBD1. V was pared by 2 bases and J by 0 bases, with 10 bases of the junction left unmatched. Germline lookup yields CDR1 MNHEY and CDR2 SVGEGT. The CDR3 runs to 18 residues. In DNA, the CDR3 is TGTGCCAGCAGTTACATGATACAGGGGTACTCTAGCAATCAGCCCCAGCATTTT. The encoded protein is CASSYMIQGYSSNQPQHF.

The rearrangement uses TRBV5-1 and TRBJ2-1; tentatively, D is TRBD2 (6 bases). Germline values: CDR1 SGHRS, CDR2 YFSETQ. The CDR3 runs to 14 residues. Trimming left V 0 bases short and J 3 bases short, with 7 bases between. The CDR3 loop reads CASSLGGGYNEQFF. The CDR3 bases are TGCGCCAGCAGCTTGGGGGGAGGCTACAATGAGCAGTTCTTC.

CDR3 residues: CASSPVIGANYGYTF. The CDR3 bases are TGTGCCAGCAGCCCCGTTATAGGAGCTAACTATGGCTACACCTTC. V and J are TRBV5-5 and TRBJ1-2; D is unresolved. The CDR3 contains 15 residues. The germline gives CDR1 SGHKS, CDR2 YYEKEE (reference sequence). V was cut by 4 bases and J by 0 bases, with 13 bases left in between.

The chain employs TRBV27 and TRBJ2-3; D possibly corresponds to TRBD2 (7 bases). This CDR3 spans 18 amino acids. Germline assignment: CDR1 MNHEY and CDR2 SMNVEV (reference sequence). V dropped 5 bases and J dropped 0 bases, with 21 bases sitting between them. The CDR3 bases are TGTGCCAGCAGTCCCTCGGGGGGCCCCTTTTCTAGCACAGATACGCAGTATTTT. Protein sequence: CASSPSGGPFSSTDTQYF.

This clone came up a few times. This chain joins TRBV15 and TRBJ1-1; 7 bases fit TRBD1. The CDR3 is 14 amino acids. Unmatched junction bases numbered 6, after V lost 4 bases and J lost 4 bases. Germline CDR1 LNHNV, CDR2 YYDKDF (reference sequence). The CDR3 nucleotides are TGTGCCACCAGCATAAACAGGGGACGCACTGAAGCTTTCTTT. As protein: CATSINRGRTEAFF.

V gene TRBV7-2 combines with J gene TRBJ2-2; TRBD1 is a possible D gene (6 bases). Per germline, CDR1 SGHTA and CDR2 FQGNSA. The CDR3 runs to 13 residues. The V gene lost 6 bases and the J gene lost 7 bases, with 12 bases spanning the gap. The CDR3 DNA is TGTGCCAGCAGGGCTACAGGGATCGGGGAGCTGTTTTTT. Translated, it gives CASRATGIGELFF.

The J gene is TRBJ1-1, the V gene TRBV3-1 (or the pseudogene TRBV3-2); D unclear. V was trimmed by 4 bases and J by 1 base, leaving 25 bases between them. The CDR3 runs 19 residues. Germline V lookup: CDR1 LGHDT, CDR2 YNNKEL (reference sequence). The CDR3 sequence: CASSPGVRTTTEPNTEAFF. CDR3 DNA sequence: TGTGCCAGCAGCCCCGGAGTCCGGACTACCACCGAGCCGAACACTGAAGCTTTCTTT.

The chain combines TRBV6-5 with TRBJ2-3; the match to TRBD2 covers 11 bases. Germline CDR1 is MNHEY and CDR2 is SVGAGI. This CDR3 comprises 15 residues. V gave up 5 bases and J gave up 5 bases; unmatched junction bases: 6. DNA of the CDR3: TGTGCCAGCAGTACTCTAGCGGGGGGCGGAGATACGCAGTATTTT. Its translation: CASSTLAGGGDTQYF.

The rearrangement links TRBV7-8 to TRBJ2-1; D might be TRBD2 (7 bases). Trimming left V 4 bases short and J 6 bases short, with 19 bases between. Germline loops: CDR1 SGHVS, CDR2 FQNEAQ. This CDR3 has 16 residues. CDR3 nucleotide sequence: TGTGCCAGCAGCTCCGGGGTGGGCGGGGGCGCCAATGAGCAGTTCTTC. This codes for CASSSGVGGGANEQFF.

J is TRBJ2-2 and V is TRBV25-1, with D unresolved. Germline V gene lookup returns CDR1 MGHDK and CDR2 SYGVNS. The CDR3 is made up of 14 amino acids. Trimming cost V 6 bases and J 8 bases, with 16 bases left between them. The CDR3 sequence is CASRERRVGGELFF. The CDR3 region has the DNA TGTGCCAGCAGGGAACGGAGAGTAGGAGGGGAGCTGTTTTTT.

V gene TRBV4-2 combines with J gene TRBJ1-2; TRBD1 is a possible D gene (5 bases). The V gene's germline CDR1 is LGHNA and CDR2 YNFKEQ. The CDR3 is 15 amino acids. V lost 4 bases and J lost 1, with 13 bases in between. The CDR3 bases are TGTGCCAGCAGCCTCCCCTCGACAGATAACTATGGCTACACCTTC. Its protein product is CASSLPSTDNYGYTF.

DNA of the CDR3: TGCGCCAGCAGGGCTCGGGTCGGGGATGGCTACACCTTC. Translated: CASRARVGDGYTF. The gene calls are TRBV4-3 and TRBJ1-2; D is undetermined. The CDR3 length is 13 residues. V dropped 6 bases and J dropped 6 bases, with 14 bases sitting between them. Germline CDR1 is LGHNA and CDR2 is YSLEER.

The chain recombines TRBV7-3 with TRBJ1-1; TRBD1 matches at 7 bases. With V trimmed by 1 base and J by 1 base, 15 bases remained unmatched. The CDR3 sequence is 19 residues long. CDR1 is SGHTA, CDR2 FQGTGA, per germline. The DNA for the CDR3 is TGTGCCAGCAGCTTAAGTATCTATCGAACGGACAGGCAGAACACTGAAGCTTTCTTT. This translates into CASSLSIYRTDRQNTEAFF.

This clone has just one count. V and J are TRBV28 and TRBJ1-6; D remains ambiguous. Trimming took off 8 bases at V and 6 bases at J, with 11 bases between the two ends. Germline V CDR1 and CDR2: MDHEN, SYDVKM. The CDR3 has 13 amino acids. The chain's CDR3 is CASGSGINSPLHF. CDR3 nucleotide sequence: TGTGCCAGCGGGTCGGGAATTAATTCACCCCTCCACTTT.

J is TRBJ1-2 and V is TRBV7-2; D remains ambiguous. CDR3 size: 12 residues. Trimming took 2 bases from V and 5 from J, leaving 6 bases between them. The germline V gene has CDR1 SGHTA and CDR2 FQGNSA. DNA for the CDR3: TGTGCCAGCAGCTTAACTGGTTATGGCTACACCTTC. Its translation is CASSLTGYGYTF.

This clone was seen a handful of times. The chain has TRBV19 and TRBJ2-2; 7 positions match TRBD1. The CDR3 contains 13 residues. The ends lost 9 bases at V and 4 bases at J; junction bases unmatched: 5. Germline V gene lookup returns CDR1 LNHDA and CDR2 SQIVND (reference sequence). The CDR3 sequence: CASMDRITGELFF. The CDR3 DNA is TGTGCCAGCATGGACAGGATCACCGGGGAGCTGTTTTTT.

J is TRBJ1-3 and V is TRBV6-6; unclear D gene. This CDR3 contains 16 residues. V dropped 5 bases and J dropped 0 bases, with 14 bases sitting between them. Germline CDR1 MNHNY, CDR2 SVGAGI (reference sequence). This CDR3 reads CASSPPVTLSGNTIYF. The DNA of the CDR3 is TGTGCCAGCAGTCCCCCGGTTACCCTCTCTGGAAACACCATATATTTT.

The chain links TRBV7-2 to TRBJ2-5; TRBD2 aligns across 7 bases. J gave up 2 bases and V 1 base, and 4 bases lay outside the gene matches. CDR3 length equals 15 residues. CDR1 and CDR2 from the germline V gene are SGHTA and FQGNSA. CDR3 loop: CASSLGGGYQETQYF. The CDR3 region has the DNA TGTGCCAGCAGCTTAGGGGGAGGGTATCAAGAGACCCAGTACTTC.

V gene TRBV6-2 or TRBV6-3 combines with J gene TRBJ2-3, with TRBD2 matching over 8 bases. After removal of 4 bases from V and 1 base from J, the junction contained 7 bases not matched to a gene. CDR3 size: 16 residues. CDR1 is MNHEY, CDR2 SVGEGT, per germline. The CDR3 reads CASSSSGTRGTDTQYF. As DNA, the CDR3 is TGTGCCAGCAGTTCCTCCGGGACTAGAGGCACAGATACGCAGTATTTT.

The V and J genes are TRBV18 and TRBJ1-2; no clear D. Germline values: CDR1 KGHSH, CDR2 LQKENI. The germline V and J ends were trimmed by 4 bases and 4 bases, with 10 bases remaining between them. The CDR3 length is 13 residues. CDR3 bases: TGTGCCAGCTCACAGGGAGACTCCTATGGCTACACCTTC. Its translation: CASSQGDSYGYTF.

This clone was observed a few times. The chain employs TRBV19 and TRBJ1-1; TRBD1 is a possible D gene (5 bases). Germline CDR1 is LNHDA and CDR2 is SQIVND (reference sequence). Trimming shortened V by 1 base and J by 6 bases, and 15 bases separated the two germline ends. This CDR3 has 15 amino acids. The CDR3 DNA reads TGTGCCAGTAGTATAGGGGCGGGGAGGGGAGCTGAAGCTTTCTTT. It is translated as CASSIGAGRGAEAFF.

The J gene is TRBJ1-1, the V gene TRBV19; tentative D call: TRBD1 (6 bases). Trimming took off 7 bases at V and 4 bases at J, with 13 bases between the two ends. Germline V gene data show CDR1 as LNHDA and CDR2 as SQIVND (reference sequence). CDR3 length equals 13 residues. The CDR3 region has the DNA TGTGCCAGTATCACGCCAGGGGCCACTGAAGCTTTCTTT. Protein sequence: CASITPGATEAFF. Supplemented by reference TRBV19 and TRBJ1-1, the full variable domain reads DGGITQSPKYLFRKEGQNVTLSCEQNLNHDAMYWYRQDPGQGLRLIYYSQIVNDFQKGDIAEGYSVSREKKESFPLTVTSAQKNPTAFYLCASITPGATEAFFGQGTRLTVV.

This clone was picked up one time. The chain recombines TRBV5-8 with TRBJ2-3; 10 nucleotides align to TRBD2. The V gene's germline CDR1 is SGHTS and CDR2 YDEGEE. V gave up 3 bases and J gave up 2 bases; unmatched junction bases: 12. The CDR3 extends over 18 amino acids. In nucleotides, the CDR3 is TGTGCCAGCAGCTCCGCACAACTAGCGGGATCTTACACAGATACGCAGTATTTT. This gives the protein CASSSAQLAGSYTDTQYF.

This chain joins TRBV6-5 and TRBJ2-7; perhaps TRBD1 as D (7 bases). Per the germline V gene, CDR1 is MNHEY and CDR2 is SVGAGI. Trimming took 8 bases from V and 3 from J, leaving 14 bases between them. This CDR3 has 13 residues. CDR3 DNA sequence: TGTGCCAGCCCCGCAGGGGGGCACTACGAGCAGTACTTC. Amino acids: CASPAGGHYEQYF.

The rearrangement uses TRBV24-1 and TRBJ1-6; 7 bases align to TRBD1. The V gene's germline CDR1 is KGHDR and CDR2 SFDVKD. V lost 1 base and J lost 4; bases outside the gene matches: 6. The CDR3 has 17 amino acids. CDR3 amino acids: CATSDFAGQAYNSPLHF. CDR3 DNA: TGTGCCACCAGTGATTTTGCCGGACAGGCGTATAATTCACCCCTCCACTTT.

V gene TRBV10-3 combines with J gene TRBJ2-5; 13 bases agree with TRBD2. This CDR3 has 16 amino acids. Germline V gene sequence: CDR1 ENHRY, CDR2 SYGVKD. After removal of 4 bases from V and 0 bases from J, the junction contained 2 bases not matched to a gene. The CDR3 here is CAISGGTSGDQETQYF. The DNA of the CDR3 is TGTGCCATCAGTGGGGGGACTAGCGGGGACCAAGAGACCCAGTACTTC.

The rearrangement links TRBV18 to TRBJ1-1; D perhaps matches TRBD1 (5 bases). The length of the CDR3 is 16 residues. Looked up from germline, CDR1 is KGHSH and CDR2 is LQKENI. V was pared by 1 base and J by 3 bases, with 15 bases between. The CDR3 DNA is TGTGCCAGCTCACCACTATGGGCAGGGCGGCACACTGAAGCTTTCTTT. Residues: CASSPLWAGRHTEAFF. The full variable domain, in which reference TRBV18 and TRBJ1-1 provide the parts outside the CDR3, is NAGVMQNPRHLVRRRGQEARLRCSPMKGHSHVYWYRQLPEEGLKFMVYLQKENIIDESGMPKERFSAEFPKEGPSILRIQQVVRGDSAAYFCASSPLWAGRHTEAFFGQGTRLTVV.

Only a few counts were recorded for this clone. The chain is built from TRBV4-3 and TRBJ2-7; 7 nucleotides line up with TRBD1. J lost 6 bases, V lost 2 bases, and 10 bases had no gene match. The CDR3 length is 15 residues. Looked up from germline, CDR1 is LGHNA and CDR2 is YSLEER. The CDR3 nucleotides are TGCGCCAGCAGCCAAACAGACAGGGCTCCGGGCGAGCAGTACTTC. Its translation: CASSQTDRAPGEQYF.